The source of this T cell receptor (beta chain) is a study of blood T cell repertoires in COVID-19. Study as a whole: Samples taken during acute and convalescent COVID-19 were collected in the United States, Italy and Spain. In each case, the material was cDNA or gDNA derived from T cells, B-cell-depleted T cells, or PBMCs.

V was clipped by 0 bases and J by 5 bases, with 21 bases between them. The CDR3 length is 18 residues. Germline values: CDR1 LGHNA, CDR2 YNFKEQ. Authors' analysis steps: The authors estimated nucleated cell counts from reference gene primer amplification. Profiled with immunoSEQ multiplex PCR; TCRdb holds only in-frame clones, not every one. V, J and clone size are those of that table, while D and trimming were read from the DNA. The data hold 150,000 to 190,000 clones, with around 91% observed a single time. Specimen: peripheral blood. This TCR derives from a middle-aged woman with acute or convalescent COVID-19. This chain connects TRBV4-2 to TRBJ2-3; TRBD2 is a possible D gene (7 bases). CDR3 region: CASSQDKSRGGQQDTQYF. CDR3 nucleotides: TGTGCCAGCAGCCAAGATAAGTCTCGCGGGGGCCAACAAGATACGCAGTATTTT.